This T cell receptor beta chain was sequenced for a study of T-cell reconstitution after alpha-beta-depleted transplantation in children (dated by TCRdb to 2016 to 2017). Regarding the complete study: T-cell immune reconstitution after TCRalphabeta/CD19-depleted allogeneic hematopoietic cell transplantation in children was quantitatively tracked in the study by means of TCR repertoire profiling.

Receptor amplification or capture employed PCR. The reads were generated on an Illumina HiSeq 2500. TCR libraries were prepared with molecular barcoding, using unique molecular identifiers to normalize TCRbeta repertoire quantification. The public reads were run again by TCRdb, first through fastp at Q25 and then through MiXCR, and only productive beta chains were kept. Rows with one shared CDR3 protein collapse into an entry with the most common genes and DNA. The sample yields about 250,000 distinct CDR3 sequences; approximately 24% were counted once. About 5% of the sample rests with the top ten. A few counts support this clonotype. Its antigen remains unidentified. Base qualities are not recorded, but no much larger clone differs from it by a single base. Explained via the paper, the treatment or condition label denotes: allogeneic hematopoietic cell transplantation with graft depleted of TCRalphabeta T cells and CD19 B cells. Transplant recipients were children who received TCRalphabeta/CD19-depleted allogeneic hematopoietic cell grafts.

Study-wide findings and limitations: About two months after transplant, the apparently early recovery of alphabetaT-cell counts reportedly depended on just several hundred clones that had expanded rapidly and came from non-depleted graft cells. Over subsequent months, a decline in hyperexpanded clone frequencies was noted, and after one year, T-cell counts and TCRbeta diversity were mostly ascribed to newly produced T cells. The high TCRbeta diversity at day 60 in some patients was ascribed to recipient T cells and intrathymic progenitors that had survived conditioning.

The junction carries 16 bases between V and J, which are trimmed by 5 bases and 4 bases respectively. Looking up the germline V gene yields CDR1 MNHEY and CDR2 SVGEGT. The CDR3, cysteine through phenylalanine, is 15 amino acids long. The CDR3 DNA has 45 bases and is translated from base 1. Specimen: PBMCs, mostly from graft donor cells, collected 360 days after TCRalphabeta/CD19-depleted stem cell transplant. The chain is assembled from TRBV6-2 or TRBV6-3 and TRBJ2-3, with a tentative D gene TRBD2 over 5 matching bases. The TCR comes from a female patient aged 2-10 years who had a stem cell transplant for congenital amegakaryocytic thrombocytopenia, so the T cells may come from the graft donor. This receptor carries the CDR3 CASSPPGYASDTQYF. Here is the DNA: TGTGCCAGCAGTCCGCCGGGATACGCATCAGATACGCAGTATTTT.